Presented here are 10 T cell receptor beta chains from one specimen sequenced in a study of T cell responses to AZD1222 COVID-19 vaccine. TCRdb keeps only in-frame clones here, not all; method: immunoSEQ multiplex PCR. Of 95,000 to 130,000 clones in the sample, roughly 87% are singletons; the top ten hold 6.5% to 9%. Source: peripheral blood, taken on day 0 of AZD1222 vaccination. These receptors were taken from an adult in good health.

Here the CDR3 reads CASRPAGTGAGINEKLFF. The CDR3, as DNA: TGTGCCAGCAGGCCCGCCGGGACAGGGGCCGGGATTAATGAAAAACTGTTTTTT. J is TRBJ1-4 and V is TRBV28; 10 bases agree with TRBD1. Losses at the gene ends were 6 bases for V and 4 bases for J; bases not matched to a gene: 14. The CDR3 totals 18 residues. CDR1 MDHEN and CDR2 SYDVKM come from the germline V gene.

V is TRBV7-9 and J is TRBJ1-2; 9 nucleotides line up with TRBD1. Germline CDR1 SEHNR, CDR2 FQNEAQ (reference sequence). The CDR3 is 12 residues long. With 5 bases clipped from V and 8 bases from J, the junction kept 3 bases outside the gene matches. In DNA form, the CDR3 reads TGTGCCAGCAGCCGGACAGGGGAGGGCTACACCTTC. Amino acid sequence: CASSRTGEGYTF.

The gene calls are TRBV30 and TRBJ1-2; the D is unclear. Germline-derived CDR1 and CDR2 are GTSNPN and SVGIG (reference sequence). With 1 base removed from V and 6 bases from J, the gap between germline ends came to 9 bases. The CDR3 is 12 amino acids. This CDR3 is CAWSEGSDGYTF. The CDR3 DNA reads as TGTGCCTGGAGTGAGGGATCGGATGGCTACACCTTC.

This clone appeared many times. V and J are TRBV4-1 and TRBJ2-7, with D possibly matching TRBD2 (6 bases). V was trimmed by 4 bases and J by 9 bases, leaving 19 bases between them. This CDR3 is 14 amino acids long. Germline-derived CDR1 and CDR2 are MGHRA and YSYEKL. The CDR3 DNA reads TGCGCCAGCAGCCCAACCGTCCCGGGGGATTGGCAGTACTTC. Translating gives CASSPTVPGDWQYF.

The chain employs TRBV3-1 (or the pseudogene TRBV3-2) and TRBJ2-1, with 9 bases that match TRBD2. CDR1 is LGHDT, CDR2 YNNKEL, per germline (reference sequence). The CDR3 runs 14 residues. Trimming at V came to 1 base and at J to 13 bases, leaving 8 bases not matched to a gene. Here the CDR3 DNA reads TGTGCCAGCAGCCAAGCGGTTAGCGGGGGTTCCCAGTTCTTC. This gives the protein CASSQAVSGGSQFF.

V usage is TRBV11-2 and J usage is TRBJ1-1, with D possibly TRBD1 on 6 matching bases. Germline loops: CDR1 SGHAT, CDR2 FQNNGV. V dropped 5 bases and J dropped 4 bases, with 11 bases sitting between them. The CDR3 runs to 13 residues. This CDR3 is CASSLRGGTEAFF. The CDR3 DNA is TGTGCCAGCAGCCTAAGGGGGGGCACTGAAGCTTTCTTT. Looking up the rest from reference TRBV11-2 and TRBJ1-1 gives the full variable domain: EAGVAQSPRYKIIEKRQSVAFWCNPISGHATLYWYQQILGQGPKLLIQFQNNGVVDDSQLPKDRFSAERLKGVDSTLKIQPAKLEDSAVYLCASSLRGGTEAFFGQGTRLTVV.

This chain connects TRBV28 to TRBJ1-5; 11 bases line up with TRBD1. This CDR3 has 15 residues. The V segment lost 5 bases and the J segment 6 bases; nucleotides outside the gene matches: 6. CDR1 and CDR2 (germline): MDHEN, SYDVKM. CDR3 region: CASSGDRGGSQPQHF. CDR3 in DNA: TGTGCCAGCAGTGGGGACAGGGGGGGATCTCAGCCCCAGCATTTT.

The CDR3 DNA is TGTGCCATCAGTGAGTCCGATTGGGCGGGAGACAATGAGCAGTTCTTC. It specifies CAISESDWAGDNEQFF. The rearrangement links TRBV10-3 to TRBJ2-1; TRBD2 matches at 7 bases. The CDR3 is 16 amino acids. CDR1 ENHRY and CDR2 SYGVKD come from the germline V gene. The V and J ends lost 0 bases and 5 bases, in that order; junction bases with no gene match: 7.

The V call is TRBV28, the J call TRBJ2-1; 8 nucleotides line up with TRBD2. V shed 2 bases and J 6 bases; nucleotides not matched to a gene: 15. The CDR3 covers 18 residues. CDR1 MDHEN and CDR2 SYDVKM come from the germline V gene. The CDR3 sequence is CASSLDGRAASFINEQFF. The CDR3 DNA reads as TGTGCCAGCAGTTTAGACGGGAGGGCCGCTAGTTTCATCAATGAGCAGTTCTTC.

The chain recombines TRBV7-3 with TRBJ2-3; possible D gene TRBD1, 6 bases. V shed 7 bases and J shed 4 bases, with 21 bases lying between them. Per germline, CDR1 SGHTA and CDR2 FQGTGA. The CDR3 is 16 residues long. CDR3 bases: TGTGCCAGCATCCCCCCCGGGGACAATAATGCAGATACGCAGTATTTT. The encoded protein is CASIPPGDNNADTQYF.